These 5 T cell receptor beta chains share one sample of origin, sequenced in a study of T cell responses to AZD1222 COVID-19 vaccine listed by TCRdb under 2021. The receptor library was made with the immunoSEQ multiplex PCR assay. The immuneACCESS repertoire file appears here via TCRdb, limited to in-frame rearrangements. These files lack a portion of the clones; in checked studies, under half of the deficit traces to unresolved V genes, and the cause of the others is not known. The sample table lists around 130,000 clones, nearly 95% of them with a count of one. Clones ranked in the top ten supply about 1% of the sample. According to the study, the label for this sample's time point signals: baseline before first vaccination. This specimen was peripheral blood, taken on day 0 of AZD1222 vaccination. The receptor source for this set is an adult in good health.

This clone was seen only a few times. The sample contains more than one DNA sequence encoding this CDR3. The rearrangement uses TRBV9 and TRBJ1-6; D is perhaps TRBD1 (5 bases). The germline V and J ends were trimmed by 0 bases and 9 bases, with 10 bases remaining between them. In germline, CDR1 is SGDLS, CDR2 YYNGEE. The CDR3 sequence is 14 residues long. Here the CDR3 reads CASSVEGGGSPLHF. CDR3 nucleotide sequence: TGTGCCAGCAGCGTAGAGGGTGGGGGTTCACCCCTCCACTTT.

The CDR3 loop is CASSVPGPGNTIYF. In DNA form, the CDR3 reads TGTGCCAGCAGCGTCCCGGGACCTGGAAACACCATATATTTT. The rearrangement uses TRBV9 and TRBJ1-3, with D maybe TRBD1 (5 bases). V was cut by 2 bases and J by 2 bases, with 8 bases left in between. This CDR3 spans 14 amino acids. Germline CDR1 is SGDLS and CDR2 is YYNGEE.

This chain joins TRBV3-1 (or the pseudogene TRBV3-2) and TRBJ1-2; no clear D gene. CDR1 is LGHDT, CDR2 YNNKEL, per germline (reference sequence). Trimming pared 1 base from V and 4 bases from J, leaving 22 bases between. The CDR3 runs to 18 residues. CDR3 loop: CASSQGYRALGFSYGYTF. The CDR3 bases are TGTGCCAGCAGCCAAGGATATAGGGCCCTGGGGTTTAGCTATGGCTACACCTTC.

The chain joins TRBV29-1 to TRBJ2-7, with 12 bases fitting TRBD1. The trim removed 6 bases at V and 4 bases at J, leaving 13 bases unmatched. This CDR3 has 16 amino acids. CDR1 is SQVTM, CDR2 ANQGSEA, per germline. The CDR3 DNA is TGCAGCGTCTTGGGGACAGGGGGCCACCAAGAATACGAGCAGTACTTC. Translated, it gives CSVLGTGGHQEYEQYF.

V usage is TRBV6-1 and J usage is TRBJ2-1; TRBD2 matches 8 bases. Germline CDR1 and CDR2: MNHNS and SASEGT. Unmatched junction bases numbered 21, after V lost 4 bases and J lost 7 bases. This CDR3 has 19 amino acids. CDR3 sequence reads: CASSVQFIGGGSYLNEQFF. In DNA, the CDR3 is TGTGCCAGCAGTGTCCAGTTTATCGGCGGGGGGTCTTATCTAAATGAGCAGTTCTTC.